The clone carrying this TCR beta chain has just a few counts. These data belong to a study of identical twins. TCRdb re-called the 5' RACE reads with MiXCR, one entry per CDR3 protein. The sample consists of roughly 770,000 distinct CDR3 sequences, roughly 18% of them appearing once. In addition, the sample was reused for a study of T cells expressing NK-cell markers.

The receptor's source is a woman under 30 in good health. The sample taken for sequencing was PBMCs.

The CDR3 spells CASSLRQGRGEQFF. DNA of the CDR3: TGTGCCAGCAGCTTACGACAGGGGAGGGGTGAGCAGTTCTTC. J is TRBJ2-1 and V is TRBV7-2; D possibly corresponds to TRBD1 (8 bases). The CDR3 length is 14 residues. Trimming shortened V by 2 bases and J by 9 bases, and 14 bases separated the two germline ends. The germline gives CDR1 SGHTA, CDR2 FQGNSA. The variable domain in full, completed from reference TRBV7-2 and TRBJ2-1, reads GAGVSQSPSNKVTEKGKDVELRCDPISGHTALYWYRQSLGQGLEFLIYFQGNSAPDKSGLPSDRFSAERTGGSVSTLTIQRTQQEDSAVYLCASSLRQGRGEQFFGPGTRLTVL.